This T cell receptor (beta chain) was sequenced in a study of blood T cell repertoires in COVID-19. Study in general: The United States, Italy and Spain supplied acute and convalescent COVID-19 samples.

Germline values: CDR1 ENHRY, CDR2 SYGVKD. Trimming took 0 bases from V and 2 from J; bases not matched to a gene: 4. The length of the CDR3 is 16 residues. Profiled with immunoSEQ multiplex PCR; TCRdb holds only in-frame clones, not every one. The table has 250,000 or so clones, about 88% seen once. Input material: PBMCs or T cells enriched from blood (not recorded which). The origin of this receptor is a woman aged 45-59 years who had recovered from COVID-19. The V gene is TRBV10-3, the J gene TRBJ2-1, with 7 nucleotides matching TRBD2. CDR3 sequence reads: CAISESAGEPYNEQFF. CDR3 sequence (DNA): TGTGCCATCAGTGAGTCCGCGGGAGAGCCCTACAATGAGCAGTTCTTC.